This T cell receptor (beta chain) emerged from a study of CD8+CD57+ T cells in acquired aplastic anemia. The CDR3 is 14 amino acids. CDR1 ENHRY and CDR2 SYGVKD come from the germline V gene. Trimming removed 11 bases at V and 8 bases at J, with 22 bases between. The sequenced patients had an expansion of CD8+CD57+ cells seen by flow cytometry. It was genomic DNA that served as the template for profiling TCR beta VDJ and CDR3. TCRdb re-derived calls from the reads in MiXCR, one entry per CDR3 protein. The sample carries 250,000 or so distinct CDR3 sequences, approximately 50% recorded once. V usage is TRBV10-3 and J usage is TRBJ2-1; D is perhaps TRBD2 (5 bases). The receptor's source is a human donor with aplastic anemia. Sequenced material: sorted CD4+, CD8+, or CD8+CD57+ T cells (not recorded which) from PBMCs. This CDR3 reads CALRTSPPTDEQFF. The CDR3 nucleotides are TGTGCCCTTCGAACTAGTCCACCGACGGATGAGCAGTTCTTC.